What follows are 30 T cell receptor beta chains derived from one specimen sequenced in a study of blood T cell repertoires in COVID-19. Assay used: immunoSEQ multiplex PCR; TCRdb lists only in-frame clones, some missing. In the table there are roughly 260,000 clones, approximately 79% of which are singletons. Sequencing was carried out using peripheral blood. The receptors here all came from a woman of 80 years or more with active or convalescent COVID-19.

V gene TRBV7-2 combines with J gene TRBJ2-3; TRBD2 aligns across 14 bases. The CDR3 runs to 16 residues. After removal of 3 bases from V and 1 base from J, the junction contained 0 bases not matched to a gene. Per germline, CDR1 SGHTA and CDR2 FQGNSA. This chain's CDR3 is CASSLTSGGGTDTQYF. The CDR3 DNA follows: TGTGCCAGCAGCTTGACTAGCGGGGGGGGCACAGATACGCAGTATTTT. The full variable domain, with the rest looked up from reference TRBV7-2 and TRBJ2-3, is GAGVSQSPSNKVTEKGKDVELRCDPISGHTALYWYRQSLGQGLEFLIYFQGNSAPDKSGLPSDRFSAERTGGSVSTLTIQRTQQEDSAVYLCASSLTSGGGTDTQYFGPGTRLTVL.

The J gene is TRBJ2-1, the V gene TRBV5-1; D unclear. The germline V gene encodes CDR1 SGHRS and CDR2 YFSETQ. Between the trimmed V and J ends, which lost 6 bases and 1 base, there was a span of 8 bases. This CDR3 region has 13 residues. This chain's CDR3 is CASKTVSYNEQFF. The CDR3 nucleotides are TGCGCCAGCAAAACGGTGTCCTACAATGAGCAGTTCTTC.

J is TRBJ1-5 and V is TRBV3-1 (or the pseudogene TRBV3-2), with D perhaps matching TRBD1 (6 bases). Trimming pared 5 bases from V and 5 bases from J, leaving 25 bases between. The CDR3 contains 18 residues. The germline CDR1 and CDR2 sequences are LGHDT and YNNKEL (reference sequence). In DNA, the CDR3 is TGTGCCAGCAGCGCCGGAGGGAGGGGGAAATTAGGTCATCAGCCCCAGCATTTT. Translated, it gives CASSAGGRGKLGHQPQHF.

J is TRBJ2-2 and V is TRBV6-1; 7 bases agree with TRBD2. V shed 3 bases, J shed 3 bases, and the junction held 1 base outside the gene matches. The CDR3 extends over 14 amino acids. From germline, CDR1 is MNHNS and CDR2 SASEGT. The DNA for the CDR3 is TGTGCCAGCAGTGAGGGACTACACACCGGGGAGCTGTTTTTT. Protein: CASSEGLHTGELFF.

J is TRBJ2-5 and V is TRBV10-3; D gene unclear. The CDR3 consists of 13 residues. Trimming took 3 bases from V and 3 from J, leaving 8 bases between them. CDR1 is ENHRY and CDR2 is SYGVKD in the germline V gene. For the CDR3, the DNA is TGTGCCATCAGTGACAGGATTAAAGAGACCCAGTACTTC. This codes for CAISDRIKETQYF.

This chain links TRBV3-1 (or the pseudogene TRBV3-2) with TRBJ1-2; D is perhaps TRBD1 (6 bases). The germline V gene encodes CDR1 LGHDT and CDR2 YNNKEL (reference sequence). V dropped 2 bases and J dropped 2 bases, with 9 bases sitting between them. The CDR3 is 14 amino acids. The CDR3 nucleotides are TGTGCCAGCAGCCAATCCGGACAGAACTATGGCTACACCTTC. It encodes CASSQSGQNYGYTF.

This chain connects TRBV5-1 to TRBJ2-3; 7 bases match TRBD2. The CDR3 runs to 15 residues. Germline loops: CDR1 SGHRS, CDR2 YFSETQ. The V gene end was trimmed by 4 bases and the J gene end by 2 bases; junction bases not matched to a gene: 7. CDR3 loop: CASSVPGLPTDTQYF. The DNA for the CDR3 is TGCGCCAGCAGCGTCCCGGGACTACCCACAGATACGCAGTATTTT.

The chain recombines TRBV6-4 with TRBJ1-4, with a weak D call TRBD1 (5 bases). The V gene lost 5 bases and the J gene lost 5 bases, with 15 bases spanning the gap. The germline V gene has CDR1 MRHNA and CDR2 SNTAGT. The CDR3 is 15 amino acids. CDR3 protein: CASSPTIDRNEKLFF. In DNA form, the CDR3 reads TGTGCCAGCAGTCCTACCATCGACAGAAATGAAAAACTGTTTTTT.

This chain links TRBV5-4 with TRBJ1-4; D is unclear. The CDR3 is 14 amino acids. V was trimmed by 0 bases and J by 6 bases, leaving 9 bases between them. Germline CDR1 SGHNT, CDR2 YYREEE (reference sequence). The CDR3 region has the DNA TGTGCCAGCAGCTTGGACACCGAGGATGAAAAACTGTTTTTT. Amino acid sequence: CASSLDTEDEKLFF.

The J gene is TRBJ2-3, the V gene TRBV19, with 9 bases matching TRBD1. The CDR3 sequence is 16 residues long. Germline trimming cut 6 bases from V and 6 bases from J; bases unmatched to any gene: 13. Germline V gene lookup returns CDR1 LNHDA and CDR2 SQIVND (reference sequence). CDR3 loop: CASRSSRDRVSDTQYF. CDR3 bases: TGTGCCAGTAGATCTTCCCGGGACAGGGTGTCCGATACGCAGTATTTT.

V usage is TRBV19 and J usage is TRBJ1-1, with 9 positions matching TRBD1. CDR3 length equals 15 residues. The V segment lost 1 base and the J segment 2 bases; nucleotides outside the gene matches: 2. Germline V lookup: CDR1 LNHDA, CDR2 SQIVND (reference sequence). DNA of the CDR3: TGTGCCAGTAGTATAGGGGACAGGGTCAACACTGAAGCTTTCTTT. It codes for CASSIGDRVNTEAFF.

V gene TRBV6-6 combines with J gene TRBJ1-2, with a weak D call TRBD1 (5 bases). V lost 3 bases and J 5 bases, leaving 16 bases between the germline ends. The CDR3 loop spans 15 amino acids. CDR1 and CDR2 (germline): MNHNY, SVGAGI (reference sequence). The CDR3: CASSYQGGIEYGYTF. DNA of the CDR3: TGTGCCAGCAGTTATCAGGGAGGGATTGAGTATGGCTACACCTTC.

The CDR3 here is CATSRTPGLAGENEQYF. The CDR3 coding sequence is TGTGCCACCAGCAGAACACCGGGACTAGCGGGAGAGAACGAGCAGTACTTC. The V call is TRBV15, the J call TRBJ2-7; TRBD2 aligns across 14 bases. The CDR3 extends over 17 amino acids. J lost 5 bases, V lost 2 bases, and 8 bases had no gene match. Germline loops: CDR1 LNHNV, CDR2 YYDKDF (reference sequence).

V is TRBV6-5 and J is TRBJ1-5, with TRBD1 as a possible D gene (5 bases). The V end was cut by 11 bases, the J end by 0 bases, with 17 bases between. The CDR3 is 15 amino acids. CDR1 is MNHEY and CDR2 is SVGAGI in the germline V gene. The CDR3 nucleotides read TGTGCCCCCTCCGGGGGGGATTATAGCAATCAGCCCCAGCATTTT. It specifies CAPSGGDYSNQPQHF.

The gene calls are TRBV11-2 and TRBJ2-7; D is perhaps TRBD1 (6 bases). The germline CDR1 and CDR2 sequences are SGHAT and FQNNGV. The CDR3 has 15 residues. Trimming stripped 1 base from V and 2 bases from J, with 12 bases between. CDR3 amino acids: CASSLGQVSTYEQYF. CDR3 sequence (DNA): TGTGCCAGCAGCTTAGGACAGGTTTCAACCTACGAGCAGTACTTC.

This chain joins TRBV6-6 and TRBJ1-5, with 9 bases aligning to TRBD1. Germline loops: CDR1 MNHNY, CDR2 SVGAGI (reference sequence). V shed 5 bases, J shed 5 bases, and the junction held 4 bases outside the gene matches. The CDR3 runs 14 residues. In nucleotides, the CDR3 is TGTGCCAGCAGTCCCGGGACAGGGTATCAGCCCCAGCATTTT. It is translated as CASSPGTGYQPQHF.

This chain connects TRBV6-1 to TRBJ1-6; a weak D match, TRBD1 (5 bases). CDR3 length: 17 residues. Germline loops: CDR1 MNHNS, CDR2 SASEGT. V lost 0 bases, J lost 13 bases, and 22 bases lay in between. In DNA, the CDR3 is TGTGCCAGCAGTGAAGCCCGGGGGAGAACCCACCACCTCCCCCTCCACTTT. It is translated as CASSEARGRTHHLPLHF.

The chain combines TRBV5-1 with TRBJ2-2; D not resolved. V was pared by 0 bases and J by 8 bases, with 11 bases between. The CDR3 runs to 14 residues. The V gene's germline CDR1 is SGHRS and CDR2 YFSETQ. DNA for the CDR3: TGCGCCAGCAGCTTGGAAAACCCAGCGGGGGAGCTGTTTTTT. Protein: CASSLENPAGELFF.

DNA for the CDR3: TGTGCCAGCAGCGTAGTTGGTTCAGGGGGGACTTTGAACACTGAAGCTTTCTTT. This encodes CASSVVGSGGTLNTEAFF. The V and J genes are TRBV9 and TRBJ1-1; TRBD1 matches 7 bases. This CDR3 comprises 18 residues. The ends lost 0 bases at V and 0 bases at J; junction bases unmatched: 11. Germline CDR1 is SGDLS and CDR2 is YYNGEE.

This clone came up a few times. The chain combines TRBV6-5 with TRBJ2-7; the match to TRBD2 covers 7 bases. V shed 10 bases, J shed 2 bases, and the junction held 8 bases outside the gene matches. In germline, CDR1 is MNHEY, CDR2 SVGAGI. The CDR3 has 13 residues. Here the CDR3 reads CATSRSGTYEQYF. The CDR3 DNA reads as TGTGCCACCAGCCGAAGCGGGACCTACGAGCAGTACTTC.

The CDR3, as DNA: TGTGCCAGTAGTTTCGGGACTAGCGGAGAAGAGACCCAGTACTTC. Its translation is CASSFGTSGEETQYF. This chain uses TRBV19 with TRBJ2-5, with TRBD2 matching over 11 bases. CDR3 length: 15 residues. After removal of 5 bases from V and 3 bases from J, the junction contained 5 bases not matched to a gene. CDR1 and CDR2 (germline): LNHDA, SQIVND (reference sequence).

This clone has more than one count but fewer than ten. CDR3 DNA sequence: TGTGCCAGCAGTTCGCCTCATACAGGGGTGGCTGAAGCTTTCTTT. Translating it yields CASSSPHTGVAEAFF. This chain links TRBV6-2 or TRBV6-3 with TRBJ1-1; 7 bases match TRBD1. With V trimmed by 4 bases and J by 6 bases, 11 bases remained unmatched. Germline values: CDR1 MNHEY, CDR2 SVGEGT. The CDR3 length is 15 residues.

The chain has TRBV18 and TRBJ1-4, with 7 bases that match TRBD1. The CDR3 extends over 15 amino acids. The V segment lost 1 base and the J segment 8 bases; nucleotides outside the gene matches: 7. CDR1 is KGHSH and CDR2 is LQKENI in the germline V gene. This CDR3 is CASSPLGQEVEKLFF. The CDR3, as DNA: TGTGCCAGCTCACCACTTGGACAGGAAGTGGAAAAACTGTTTTTT.

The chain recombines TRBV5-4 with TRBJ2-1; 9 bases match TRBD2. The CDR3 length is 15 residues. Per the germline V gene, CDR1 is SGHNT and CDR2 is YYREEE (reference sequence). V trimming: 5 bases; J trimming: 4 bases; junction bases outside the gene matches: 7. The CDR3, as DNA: TGTGCCAGCAGGTATAGAGCGGGAGGTTACAATGAGCAGTTCTTC. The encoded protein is CASRYRAGGYNEQFF.

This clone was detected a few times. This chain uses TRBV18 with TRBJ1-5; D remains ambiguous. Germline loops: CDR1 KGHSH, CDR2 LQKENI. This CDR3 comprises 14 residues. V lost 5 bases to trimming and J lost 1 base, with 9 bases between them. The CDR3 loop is CASSEGTSNQPQHF. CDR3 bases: TGTGCCAGCTCAGAGGGTACAAGCAATCAGCCCCAGCATTTT.

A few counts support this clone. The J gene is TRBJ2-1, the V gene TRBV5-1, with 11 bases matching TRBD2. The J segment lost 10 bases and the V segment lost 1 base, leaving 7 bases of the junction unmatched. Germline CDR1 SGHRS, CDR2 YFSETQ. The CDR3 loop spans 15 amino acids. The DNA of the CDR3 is TGCGCCAGCAGCTTGCTTCTAGCGGGAGGAGGGGAGCAGTTCTTC. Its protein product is CASSLLLAGGGEQFF.

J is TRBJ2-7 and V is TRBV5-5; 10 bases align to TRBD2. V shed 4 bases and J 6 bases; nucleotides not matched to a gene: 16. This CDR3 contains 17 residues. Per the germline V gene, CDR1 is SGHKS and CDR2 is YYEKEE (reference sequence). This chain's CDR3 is CASSRISSTSGRREQYF. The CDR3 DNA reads TGTGCCAGCAGCCGCATATCCTCGACTAGCGGGCGGCGCGAGCAGTACTTC.

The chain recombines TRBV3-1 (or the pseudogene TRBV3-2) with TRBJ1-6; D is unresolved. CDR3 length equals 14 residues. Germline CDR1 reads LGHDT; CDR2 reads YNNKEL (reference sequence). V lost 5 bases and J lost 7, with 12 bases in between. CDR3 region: CASSSRIGNSPLHF. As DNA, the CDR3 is TGTGCCAGCAGCTCGAGAATCGGGAATTCACCCCTCCACTTT.

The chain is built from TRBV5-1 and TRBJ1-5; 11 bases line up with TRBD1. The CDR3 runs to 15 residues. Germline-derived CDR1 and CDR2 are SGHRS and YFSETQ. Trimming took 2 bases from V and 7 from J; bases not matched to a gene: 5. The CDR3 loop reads CASSFTGQGDQPQHF. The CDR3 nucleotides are TGCGCCAGCAGCTTTACGGGACAGGGGGACCAGCCCCAGCATTTT. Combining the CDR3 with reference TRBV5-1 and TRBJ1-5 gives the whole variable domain KAGVTQTPRYLIKTRGQQVTLSCSPISGHRSVSWYQQTPGQGLQFLFEYFSETQRNKGNFPGRFSGRQFSNSRSEMNVSTLELGDSALYLCASSFTGQGDQPQHFGDGTRLSIL.

CDR3 in DNA: TGCGCCAGCAGTGAATGGCTAGCGGGAAGGGATGAGCAGTTCTTC. Translated: CASSEWLAGRDEQFF. The genes are TRBV10-2 and TRBJ2-1; 9 nucleotides match TRBD2. The V segment lost 3 bases and the J segment 8 bases; nucleotides outside the gene matches: 8. The CDR3 is 15 residues long. Per the germline V gene, CDR1 is WSHSY and CDR2 is SAAADI.